These T cell receptor beta chains were read from a single sample in a study of cytomegalovirus exposure and HLA in healthy donors. Assay: immunoSEQ multiplex PCR; the TCRdb copy retains only in-frame clones and omits some. This sample yields 91,000 or so clones, of which around three quarters are seen a single time; roughly 4.8% belongs to the top ten. Sequencing input: PBMCs. Source of these receptors: a man younger than 45 in good health and CMV-seropositive. Both conserved end residues are part of each CDR3. D genes are given only for firm matches.

V: TRBV4-2
D: -
CDR3: CASSQVGSTDTQYF

V: TRBV9
D: -
CDR3: CASSVALGHNGDNEQFF

V: TRBV6-6
D: -
CDR3: CASSYRGTDNYGYTF

V: TRBV7-2
D: -
CDR3: CASSSFPNTEAFF

V: TRBV9
D: -
CDR3: CASSVTGREKLFF

V: TRBV20-1
D: -
CDR3: CSVSLNAGYTF

V: TRBV28
D: -
CDR3: CASSPPGLEQYF

V: TRBV5-1
D: TRBD1
CDR3: CASSGHRGRDYGYTF

V: TRBV28
D: -
CDR3: CASTHQGKANQPQHF

V: TRBV5-5
D: TRBD2
CDR3: CASSLSGRSHTDTQYF

V: TRBV6-5
D: -
CDR3: CASSSYSGANVLTF

V: TRBV10-3
D: -
CDR3: CAISESRGYTF

V: TRBV28
D: -
CDR3: CASSGIGGSRYNEQFF

V: TRBV5-4
D: -
CDR3: CASSLAVNYGYTF

V: TRBV6-6
D: TRBD1
CDR3: CASRGQGTPFQPQHF

V: TRBV7-9
D: -
CDR3: CASSLAGGTGELFF

V: TRBV6-1
D: TRBD2
CDR3: CASSEAPGGGGEQFF